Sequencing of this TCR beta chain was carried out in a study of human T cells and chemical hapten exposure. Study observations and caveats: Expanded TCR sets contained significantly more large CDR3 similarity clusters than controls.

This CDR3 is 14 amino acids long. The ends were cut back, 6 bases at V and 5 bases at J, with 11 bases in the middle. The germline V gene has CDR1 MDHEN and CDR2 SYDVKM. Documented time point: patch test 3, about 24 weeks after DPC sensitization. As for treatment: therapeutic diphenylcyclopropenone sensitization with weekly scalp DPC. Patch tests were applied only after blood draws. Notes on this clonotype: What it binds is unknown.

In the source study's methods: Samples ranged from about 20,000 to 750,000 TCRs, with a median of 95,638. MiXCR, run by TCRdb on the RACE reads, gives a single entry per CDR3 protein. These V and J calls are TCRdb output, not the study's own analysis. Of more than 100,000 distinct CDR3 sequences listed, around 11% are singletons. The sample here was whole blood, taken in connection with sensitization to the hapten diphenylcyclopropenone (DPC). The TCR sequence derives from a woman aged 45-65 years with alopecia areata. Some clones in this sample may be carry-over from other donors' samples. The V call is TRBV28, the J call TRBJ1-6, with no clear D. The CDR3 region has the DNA TGTGCCAGCAGACTTCCCTGGGATAATTCACCCCTCCACTTT. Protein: CASRLPWDNSPLHF.